This TCR beta chain appears in the sequencing data of a study of blood T cell repertoires in COVID-19 (dated by TCRdb to 2020 to 2022). Concerning the study at large: The collaborator samples originated in the United States, Italy and Spain and spanned the acute and convalescent phases of COVID-19. The prospective study material was composed of cDNA or gDNA derived from T cells, B-cell-depleted T cells, or PBMCs. Deeply sampled blood TCRbeta repertoires from subjects exposed to, actively infected with, or recovered from COVID-19 were included in the dataset. The repertoires were made available in a free public database intended to serve as a resource for research on the immune response to SARS-CoV-2. Samples came from the ongoing ImmuneRACE study (first 160 participants) plus 1,254 subjects from 6 global collaborators. Nearly every sample came with metadata listing a de-identified subject ID, COVID-19 status, age in years and sex. Where available, HLA class I and class II types were taken from metadata supplied by the sample provider and were not determined by assay-based typing. Overall results and qualifications from the work: How much clinical and demographic metadata was included differed by source and by participant, and the metadata was provided uncurated.

TCRbeta CDR3 regions were amplified from genomic DNA using the immunoSEQ Assay, a bias-controlled multiplex PCR. Regarding the original processing steps: Nucleated cell counts per sample were estimated from amplification of reference gene primers within the assay. Sequence reads were collapsed and filtered to measure the absolute abundance of every unique TCRbeta CDR3 rearrangement. For each sample, productive Simpson clonality was calculated as the square root of Simpson's diversity index over productive rearrangements. Held by TCRdb, this immuneACCESS table contains in-frame sequences only and omits some clones. Under half of the omission traces to an unresolved V gene where checked; the cause of the rest is unknown. V and J calls and clone size are given by that table; D and trimming were obtained from the DNA. This sample has fewer than 500,000 clones in its table, and 70% to 90% of those were observed once. The ten most abundant clones make up 1.3% of the sample.

Participants in the prospective study were enrolled through a virtual design, were aged roughly 18 to 90 years, and lived in fewer than 30 United States geographic areas. In the prospective study, cohorts were assigned on the basis of participant-reported clinical history obtained from a screening survey and a study questionnaire. ImmuneRACE Cohort 3 recovered participants were defined by two consecutive negative NP/OP PCR tests, healthcare professional clearance, or symptom resolution. Each participant in the prospective study had whole blood, serum and a nasopharyngeal or oropharyngeal swab collected by mobile phlebotomists. Participants in the prospective study had the option to provide additional blood draws and questionnaires over a roughly two-month period. Before DNA extraction, prospective study blood samples were shipped either frozen or at room temperature. The germline V gene yields SGDLS for CDR1 and YYNGEE for CDR2. Its CDR3 holds 13 amino acids, cysteine through phenylalanine. Here the CDR3 DNA is all that survives: 39 bases in frame from base 1. V lost 0 bases and J lost 2 bases; the stretch between them is 6 bases long.

Concerning this clone: Which antigen it targets is not known. The input lacks base qualities; no much larger clone sits a single base away.

The TCR comes from a man younger than 45 who had recovered from COVID-19. The chain is made from TRBV9 and TRBJ2-7, with the D gene not clear enough to name. The sequencing input was PBMCs or T cells enriched from blood (not recorded which). In nucleotide form, the sequence is TGTGCCAGCAGCGTAGATTTAACCTACGAGCAGTACTTC. Protein translation: CASSVDLTYEQYF.